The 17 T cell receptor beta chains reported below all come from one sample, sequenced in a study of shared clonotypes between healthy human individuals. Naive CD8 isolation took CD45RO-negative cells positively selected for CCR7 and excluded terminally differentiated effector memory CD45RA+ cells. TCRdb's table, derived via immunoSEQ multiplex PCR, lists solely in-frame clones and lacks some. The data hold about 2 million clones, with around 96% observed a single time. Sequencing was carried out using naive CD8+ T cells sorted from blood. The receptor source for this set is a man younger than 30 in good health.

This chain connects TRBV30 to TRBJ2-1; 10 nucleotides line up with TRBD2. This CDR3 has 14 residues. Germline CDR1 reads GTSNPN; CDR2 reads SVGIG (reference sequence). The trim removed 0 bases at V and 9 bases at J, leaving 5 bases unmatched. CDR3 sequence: CAWSVAGGTREQFF. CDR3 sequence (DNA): TGTGCCTGGAGTGTAGCGGGGGGGACACGTGAGCAGTTCTTC.

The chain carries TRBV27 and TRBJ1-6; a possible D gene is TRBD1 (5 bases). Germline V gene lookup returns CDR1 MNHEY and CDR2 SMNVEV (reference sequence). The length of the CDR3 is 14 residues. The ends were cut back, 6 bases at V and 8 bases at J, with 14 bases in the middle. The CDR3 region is CASSQGSVHSPLHF. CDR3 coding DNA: TGTGCCAGCAGCCAGGGTTCGGTACATTCACCCCTCCACTTT.

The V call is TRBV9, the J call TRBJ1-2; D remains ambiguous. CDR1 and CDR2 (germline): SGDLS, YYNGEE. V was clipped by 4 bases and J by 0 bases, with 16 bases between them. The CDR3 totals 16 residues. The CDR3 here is CASSPFREGANYGYTF. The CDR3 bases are TGTGCCAGCAGCCCGTTTAGAGAGGGAGCTAACTATGGCTACACCTTC.

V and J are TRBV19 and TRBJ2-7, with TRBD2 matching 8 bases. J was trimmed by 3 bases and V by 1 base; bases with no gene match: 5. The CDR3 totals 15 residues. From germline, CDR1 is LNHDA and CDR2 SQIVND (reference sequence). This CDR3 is CASSIGIAGIYEQYF. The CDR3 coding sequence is TGTGCCAGTAGTATAGGAATAGCGGGAATCTACGAGCAGTACTTC. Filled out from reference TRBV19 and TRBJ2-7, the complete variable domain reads DGGITQSPKYLFRKEGQNVTLSCEQNLNHDAMYWYRQDPGQGLRLIYYSQIVNDFQKGDIAEGYSVSREKKESFPLTVTSAQKNPTAFYLCASSIGIAGIYEQYFGPGTRLTVT.

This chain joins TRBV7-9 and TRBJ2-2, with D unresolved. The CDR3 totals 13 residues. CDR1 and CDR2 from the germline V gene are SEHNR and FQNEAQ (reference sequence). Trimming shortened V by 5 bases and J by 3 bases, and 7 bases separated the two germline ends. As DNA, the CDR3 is TGTGCCAGCAGCCCACCCGACACCGGGGAGCTGTTTTTT. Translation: CASSPPDTGELFF. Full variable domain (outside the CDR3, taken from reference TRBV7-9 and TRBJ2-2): DTGVSQNPRHKITKRGQNVTFRCDPISEHNRLYWYRQTLGQGPEFLTYFQNEAQLEKSRLLSDRFSAERPKGSFSTLEIQRTEQGDSAMYLCASSPPDTGELFFGEGSRLTVL.

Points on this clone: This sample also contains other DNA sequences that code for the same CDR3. The CDR3 spells CASSLAGGEQFF. Here the CDR3 DNA reads TGCGCCAGCAGCTTGGCCGGTGGTGAGCAGTTCTTC. The rearrangement links TRBV5-1 to TRBJ2-1; D is ambiguous. This CDR3 is built from 12 residues. From germline, CDR1 is SGHRS and CDR2 YFSETQ. V lost 0 bases and J 9 bases, leaving 7 bases between the germline ends.

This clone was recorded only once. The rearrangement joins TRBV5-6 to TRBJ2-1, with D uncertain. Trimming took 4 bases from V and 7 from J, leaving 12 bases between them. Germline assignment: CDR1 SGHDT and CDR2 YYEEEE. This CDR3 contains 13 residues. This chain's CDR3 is CASSLSLTNEQFF. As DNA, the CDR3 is TGTGCCAGCAGCCTCTCCCTGACTAATGAGCAGTTCTTC.

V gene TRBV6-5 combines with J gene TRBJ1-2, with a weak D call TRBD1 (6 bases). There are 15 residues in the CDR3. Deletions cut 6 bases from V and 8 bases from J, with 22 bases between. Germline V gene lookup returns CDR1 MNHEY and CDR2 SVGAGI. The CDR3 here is CASSPALQGLEGYTF. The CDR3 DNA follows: TGTGCCAGCAGCCCCGCTTTACAGGGTTTGGAAGGCTACACCTTC.

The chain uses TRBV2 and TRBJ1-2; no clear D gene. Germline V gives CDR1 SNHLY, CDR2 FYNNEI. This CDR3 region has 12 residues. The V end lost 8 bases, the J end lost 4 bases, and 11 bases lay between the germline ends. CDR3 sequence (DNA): TGTGCCAGCGGGCCAGAAGGCTATGGCTACACCTTC. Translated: CASGPEGYGYTF.

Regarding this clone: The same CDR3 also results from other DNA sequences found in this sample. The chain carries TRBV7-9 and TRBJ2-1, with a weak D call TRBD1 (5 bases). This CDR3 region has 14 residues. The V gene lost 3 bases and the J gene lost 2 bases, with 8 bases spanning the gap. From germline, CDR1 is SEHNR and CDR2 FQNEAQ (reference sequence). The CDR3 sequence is CASSFDSTYNEQFF. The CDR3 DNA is TGTGCCAGCAGCTTCGACAGCACCTACAATGAGCAGTTCTTC.

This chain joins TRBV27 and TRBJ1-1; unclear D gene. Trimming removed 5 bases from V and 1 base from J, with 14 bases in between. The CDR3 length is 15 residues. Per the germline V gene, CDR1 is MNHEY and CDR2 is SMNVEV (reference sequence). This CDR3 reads CASSPTDEENTEAFF. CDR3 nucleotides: TGTGCCAGCAGTCCAACCGACGAAGAGAACACTGAAGCTTTCTTT.

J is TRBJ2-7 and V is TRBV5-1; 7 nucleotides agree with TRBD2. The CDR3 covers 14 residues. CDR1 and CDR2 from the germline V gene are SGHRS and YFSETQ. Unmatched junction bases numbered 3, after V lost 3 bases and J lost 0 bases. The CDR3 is CASSWGGISYEQYF. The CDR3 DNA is TGCGCCAGCAGCTGGGGGGGAATCTCCTACGAGCAGTACTTC.

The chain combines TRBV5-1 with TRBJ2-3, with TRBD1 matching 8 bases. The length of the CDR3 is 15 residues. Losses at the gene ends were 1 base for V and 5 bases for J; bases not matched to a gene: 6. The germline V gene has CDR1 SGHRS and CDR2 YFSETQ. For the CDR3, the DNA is TGCGCCAGCAGCTTGCGGGCAGGGGGCCGAGATACGCAGTATTTT. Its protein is CASSLRAGGRDTQYF.

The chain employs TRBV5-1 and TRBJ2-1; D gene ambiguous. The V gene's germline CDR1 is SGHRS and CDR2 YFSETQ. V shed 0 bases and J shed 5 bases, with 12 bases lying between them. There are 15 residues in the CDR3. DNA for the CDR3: TGCGCCAGCAGCTTGGCTATTTTCGGGCACAATGAGCAGTTCTTC. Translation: CASSLAIFGHNEQFF.

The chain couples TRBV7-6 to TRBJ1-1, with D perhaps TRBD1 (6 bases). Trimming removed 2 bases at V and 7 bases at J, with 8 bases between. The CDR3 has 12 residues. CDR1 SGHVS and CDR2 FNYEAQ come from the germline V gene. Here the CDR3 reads CASSLIGGEAFF. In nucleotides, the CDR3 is TGTGCCAGCAGCTTAATAGGGGGTGAAGCTTTCTTT.

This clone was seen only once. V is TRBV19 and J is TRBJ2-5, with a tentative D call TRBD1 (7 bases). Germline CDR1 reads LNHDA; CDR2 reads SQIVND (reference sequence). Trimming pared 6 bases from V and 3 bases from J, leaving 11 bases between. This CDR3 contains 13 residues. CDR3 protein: CASRPRGEETQYF. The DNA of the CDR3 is TGTGCCAGTAGACCCAGGGGGGAAGAGACCCAGTACTTC.

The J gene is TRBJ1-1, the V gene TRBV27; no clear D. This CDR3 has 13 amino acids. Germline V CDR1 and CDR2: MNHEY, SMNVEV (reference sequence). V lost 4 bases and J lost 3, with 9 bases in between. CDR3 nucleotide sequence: TGTGCCAGCAGTTCCTTTGGGTACACTGAAGCTTTCTTT. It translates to CASSSFGYTEAFF.